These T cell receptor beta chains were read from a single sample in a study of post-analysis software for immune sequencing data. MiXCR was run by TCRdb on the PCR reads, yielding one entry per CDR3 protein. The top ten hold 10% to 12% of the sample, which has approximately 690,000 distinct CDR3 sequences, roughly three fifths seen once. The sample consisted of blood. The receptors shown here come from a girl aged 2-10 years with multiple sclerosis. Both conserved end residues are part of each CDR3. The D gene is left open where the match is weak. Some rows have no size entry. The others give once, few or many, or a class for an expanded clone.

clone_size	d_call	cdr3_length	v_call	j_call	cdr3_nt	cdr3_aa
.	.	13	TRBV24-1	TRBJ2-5	TGTGCCACCAGTGATTGGGGGGAGGGGGAGCAGTACTTC	CATSDWGEGEQYF
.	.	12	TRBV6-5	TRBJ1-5	TGTGCCAGCAGTCCTCAGGGCCAGCCCCAGCATTTT	CASSPQGQPQHF
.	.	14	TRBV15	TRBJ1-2	TGTGCCACCAGCAGAGATGTGGGGGCTGAAGGCTACACCTTC	CATSRDVGAEGYTF
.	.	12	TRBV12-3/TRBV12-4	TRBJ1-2	TGTGCCAGCAGTTCGCCTCAGGTTGGCTACACCTTC	CASSSPQVGYTF
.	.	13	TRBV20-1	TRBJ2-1	TGCAGTGCTAGAGGCGTCTCCTACAATGAGCAGTTCTTC	CSARGVSYNEQFF
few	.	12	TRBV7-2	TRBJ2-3	TGTGCCAGCAGCCCTGGGGTAGATACGCAGTATTTT	CASSPGVDTQYF
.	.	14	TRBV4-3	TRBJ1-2	TGCGCCAGCAGCCAAGATCTACTTACTAGCGGCTACACCTTC	CASSQDLLTSGYTF
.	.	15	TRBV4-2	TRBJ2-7	TGTGCCAGCAGCCAAGAAATTGGAGGGTACCACGAGCAGTACTTC	CASSQEIGGYHEQYF
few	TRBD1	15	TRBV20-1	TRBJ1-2	TGCAGTGCTAGAGACCCCGGGACAGGGAACTATGGCTACACCTTC	CSARDPGTGNYGYTF
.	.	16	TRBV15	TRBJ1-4	TGTGCCACCAGCAGACGGGTAAAGGCCCTAGGTGAAAAACTGTTTTTT	CATSRRVKALGEKLFF
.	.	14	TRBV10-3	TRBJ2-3	TGTGCCATCAGTACCCAGGACAGCACAGATACGCAGTATTTT	CAISTQDSTDTQYF
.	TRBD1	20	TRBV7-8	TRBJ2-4	TGTGCCAGCAGCACAGGACAGGGTAGTGGAGGGGCACTAGCCAAAAACATTCAGTACTTC	CASSTGQGSGGALAKNIQYF
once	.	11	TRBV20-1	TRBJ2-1	TGCAGTGCTAGAGGCACAGGACTGCAGTTCTTC	CSARGTGLQFF
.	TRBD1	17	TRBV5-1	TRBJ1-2	TGCGCCAGCAGCGACGGACAGGTCCAGCCTGTTAACTATGGCTACACCTTC	CASSDGQVQPVNYGYTF
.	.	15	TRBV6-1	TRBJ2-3	TGTGCCAGCAGTGAAGCGGGGGCTGTAAGGGATACGCAGTATTTT	CASSEAGAVRDTQYF
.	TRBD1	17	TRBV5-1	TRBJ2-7	TGCGCCAGCAGCTGGAGGCCTCAAGGGACAGGGCCCTACGAGCAGTACTTC	CASSWRPQGTGPYEQYF
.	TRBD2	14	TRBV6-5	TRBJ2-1	TGTGCCAGCACTTGGACTAGCGGACACAATGAGCAGTTCTTC	CASTWTSGHNEQFF
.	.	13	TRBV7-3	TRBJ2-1	TGTGCCAGCAGCCCCACCCTTGGCCATGAGCAGTTCTTC	CASSPTLGHEQFF
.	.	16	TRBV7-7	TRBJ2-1	TGTGCCAGCAGCTTAGGAGTCGGGACGACATACAATGGGCAGTTCTTC	CASSLGVGTTYNGQFF
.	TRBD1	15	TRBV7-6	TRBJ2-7	TGTGCCAGCAGTCCGACTCAGGGGGCGAGCCACGAGCAGTACTTC	CASSPTQGASHEQYF
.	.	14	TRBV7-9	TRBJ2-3	TGTGCCAGCAGCAGGGCCCGGTCGCCAGATACGCAGTATTTT	CASSRARSPDTQYF
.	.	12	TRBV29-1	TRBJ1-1	TGCAGCGTTGGGAGGGGCGGCACTGAAGCTTTCTTT	CSVGRGGTEAFF
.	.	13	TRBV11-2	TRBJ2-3	TGTGCCAGCAGCTTAGGAGACGATTATGCGCAGTATTTT	CASSLGDDYAQYF
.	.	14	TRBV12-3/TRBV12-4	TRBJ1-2	TGTGCCAGCAGTTTTTATGGGACGGACCTTGGCTACACCTTC	CASSFYGTDLGYTF
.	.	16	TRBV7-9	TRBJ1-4	TGTGCCAGCAGCTTCTTGACAGCTGGCCTTAATGAAAAACTGTTTTTT	CASSFLTAGLNEKLFF
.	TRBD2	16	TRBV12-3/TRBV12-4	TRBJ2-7	TGTGCCAGCAGTGTCCGGGGGGGGGCGCAGTCCTACGAGCAGTACTTC	CASSVRGGAQSYEQYF
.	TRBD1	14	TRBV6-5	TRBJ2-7	TGTGCCAGCAGTCGGACAGGGGGCGTCTACGAGCAGTACTTC	CASSRTGGVYEQYF
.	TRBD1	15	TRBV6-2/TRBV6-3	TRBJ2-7	TGTGCCAGCAGTTACCCAAGACAGGGACGCTACGAGCAGTACTTC	CASSYPRQGRYEQYF
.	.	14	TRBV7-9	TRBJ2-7	TGTGCCAGCAGCTTAGGTGTGGACTCCCACGAGCAGTACTTC	CASSLGVDSHEQYF
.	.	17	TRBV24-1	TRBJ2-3	TGTGCCACCAGTGTTTTCAGACCCGTGGTGATGTCGGATACGCAGTATTTT	CATSVFRPVVMSDTQYF
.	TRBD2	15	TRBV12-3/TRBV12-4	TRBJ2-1	TGTGCCAGCAGTTTCAGGCAGGGAGGGATCGATGAGCAGTTCTTC	CASSFRQGGIDEQFF
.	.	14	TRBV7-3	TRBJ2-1	TGTGCCAGCAGTTCAACTAGGGGGAAGGATGAGCAGTTCTTC	CASSSTRGKDEQFF
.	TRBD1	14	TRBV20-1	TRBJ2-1	TGCAGTGCCGCGGACAGGGGGCCAGTCAATGAGCAGTTCTTC	CSAADRGPVNEQFF
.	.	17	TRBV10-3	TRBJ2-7	TGTGCCATCAGGGGAGCAGGGGGGGACTCCCCGGGCAATGAGCAGTACTTC	CAIRGAGGDSPGNEQYF
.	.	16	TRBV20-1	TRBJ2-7	TGCAGTGCTAGAGGCCCGTGGGGAGGAATTAACGACGAGCAGTACTTC	CSARGPWGGINDEQYF
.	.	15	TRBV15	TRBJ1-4	TGTGCCACCAGCAACACCCAGGCAACTAATGTAAAACTGTTTTTT	CATSNTQATNVKLFF
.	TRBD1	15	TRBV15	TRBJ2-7	TGTGCCACCAGCAATGGACAGGCGAGCTCCTACGAGCAGTACTTC	CATSNGQASSYEQYF
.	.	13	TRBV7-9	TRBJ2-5	TGTGCCAGCAGCTTTATGTTCAAGGAGACCCAGTACTTC	CASSFMFKETQYF
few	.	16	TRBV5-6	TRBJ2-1	TGTGCCAGCAGCTTGAGGGGCAGCTACTCCTACAATGAGCAGTTCTTC	CASSLRGSYSYNEQFF
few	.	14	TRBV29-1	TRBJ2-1	TGCAGCGCTGTTCAGGGACATACGGGGAATGAGCAGTTCTTC	CSAVQGHTGNEQFF
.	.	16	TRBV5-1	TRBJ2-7	TGCGCCAGCAGCATCGAAACAGGAGTTGCCTTTTACGAGCAGTACTTC	CASSIETGVAFYEQYF
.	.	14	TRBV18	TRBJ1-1	TGTGCCAGCTCACCACCTTATGAGGGCTCTGAAGCTTTCTTT	CASSPPYEGSEAFF
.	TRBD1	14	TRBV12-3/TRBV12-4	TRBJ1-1	TGTGCCAGCAGCCTAGGGCCCCGGGACAGGGCAGCTTTCTTT	CASSLGPRDRAAFF
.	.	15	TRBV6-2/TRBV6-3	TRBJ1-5	TGTGCCAGCAGTCGGGGGACCGGGATTGGTCAGCCCCAGCATTTT	CASSRGTGIGQPQHF
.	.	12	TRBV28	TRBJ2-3	TGTGCCAGCAGCCGCAGACGGAATACGCAGTATTTT	CASSRRRNTQYF
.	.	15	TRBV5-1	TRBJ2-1	TGCGCCAGCACCACCGGGTCCCAGACCTACAATGAGCAGTTCTTC	CASTTGSQTYNEQFF
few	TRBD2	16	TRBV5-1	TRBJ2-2	TGCGCCAGCAGCCTCACCGCTAGCGGGAACACCGGGGAGCTGTTTTTT	CASSLTASGNTGELFF
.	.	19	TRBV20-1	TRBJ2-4	TGCAGTGCTAGAGATCATGAATCTGGGCGGAGTAGCGCCAAAAACATTCAGTACTTC	CSARDHESGRSSAKNIQYF
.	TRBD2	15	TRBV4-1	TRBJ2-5	TGCGCCAGCAGCCAAGATTGGCTAGCGGGGGAGACCCAGTACTTC	CASSQDWLAGETQYF